These 17 T cell receptor beta chains were all obtained from the same sample, sequenced in a study of blood T cell repertoires in COVID-19 (dated by TCRdb to 2020 to 2022). The library relied on the immunoSEQ multiplex PCR assay. TCRdb holds this immuneACCESS table with in-frame rearrangements only. Some clones are missing; in checked studies, unresolved V genes explain under half, and the rest has no known cause. The sample table lists roughly 250,000 clones, about nine tenths of them with a count of one. The top ten constitute about 2.3% of the sample. Sequencing was done on a sample of PBMCs or T cells enriched from blood (not recorded which). These receptors all come from a woman in her thirties or forties with acute COVID-19.

V is TRBV29-1 and J is TRBJ1-1, with 8 bases fitting TRBD1. The CDR3 covers 13 residues. The V gene's germline CDR1 is SQVTM and CDR2 ANQGSEA. The junction had 6 bases not matched to a gene; V was cut back by 7 bases and J by 2 bases. The CDR3 region is CSALTGVNTEAFF. The CDR3 DNA follows: TGCAGCGCTCTGACAGGGGTCAACACTGAAGCTTTCTTT.

The chain uses TRBV4-3 and TRBJ2-1; D ambiguous. The CDR3 has 15 amino acids. The V end lost 1 base, the J end lost 0 bases, and 7 bases lay between the germline ends. Germline V CDR1 and CDR2: LGHNA, YSLEER. The CDR3: CASSQVGVSYNEQFF. The CDR3 DNA follows: TGCGCCAGCAGCCAAGTTGGAGTCTCCTACAATGAGCAGTTCTTC.

This chain links TRBV9 with TRBJ1-2, with 7 bases that match TRBD1. Germline lookup yields CDR1 SGDLS and CDR2 YYNGEE. The V and J ends lost 0 bases and 8 bases, in that order; junction bases with no gene match: 13. The CDR3 is 16 amino acids. Written as DNA, the CDR3 is TGTGCCAGCAGCGTAGTCCCGACCCCCAGGGGGGAAGGCTACACCTTC. Amino acids: CASSVVPTPRGEGYTF. Full variable domain (rest looked up from reference TRBV9 and TRBJ1-2): DSGVTQTPKHLITATGQRVTLRCSPRSGDLSVYWYQQSLDQGLQFLIQYYNGEERAKGNILERFSAQQFPDLHSELNLSSLELGDSALYFCASSVVPTPRGEGYTFGSGTRLTVV.

The chain links TRBV5-4 to TRBJ2-7; tentatively, D is TRBD2 (5 bases). In germline, CDR1 is SGHNT, CDR2 YYREEE (reference sequence). Trimming took off 4 bases at V and 3 bases at J, with 17 bases between the two ends. This CDR3 is built from 15 residues. The CDR3 spells CASSPGPGMSYEQYF. The CDR3 DNA follows: TGTGCCAGCAGCCCGGGCCCGGGGATGAGCTACGAGCAGTACTTC.

This clone has more than one count but fewer than ten. V gene TRBV7-7 combines with J gene TRBJ2-5; D perhaps matches TRBD1 (6 bases). Trimming took 2 bases from V and 5 from J, leaving 12 bases between them. This CDR3 has 14 residues. The germline CDR1 and CDR2 sequences are SSHAT and FNYEAQ (reference sequence). In DNA, the CDR3 is TGTGCCAGCAGCTTATCGCAGGGGCCGGAGACCCAGTACTTC. Translated: CASSLSQGPETQYF.

The chain employs TRBV4-2 and TRBJ2-7; 9 bases map to TRBD2. Germline trimming cut 4 bases from V and 7 bases from J; bases unmatched to any gene: 8. This CDR3 is 14 amino acids long. Germline loops: CDR1 LGHNA, CDR2 YNFKEQ. CDR3 residues: CASSRQREVGEQYF. The DNA for the CDR3 is TGTGCCAGCAGCCGGCAGCGGGAGGTGGGAGAGCAGTACTTC.

The rearrangement joins TRBV10-3 to TRBJ2-7; D perhaps matches TRBD2 (6 bases). V was pared by 4 bases and J by 4 bases, with 11 bases between. Per the germline V gene, CDR1 is ENHRY and CDR2 is SYGVKD. The CDR3 has 13 residues. In DNA, the CDR3 is TGTGCCATCAGTGGTGCGGGGATATACGAGCAGTACTTC. Amino acids: CAISGAGIYEQYF.

This sequence joins TRBV3-1 (or the pseudogene TRBV3-2) and TRBJ2-1, with 11 bases aligning to TRBD2. Germline V lookup: CDR1 LGHDT, CDR2 YNNKEL (reference sequence). This CDR3 region has 13 residues. Trimming took 7 bases from V and 7 from J; bases not matched to a gene: 3. CDR3 residues: CASTTSGGNEQFF. CDR3 sequence (DNA): TGTGCCAGCACCACTAGCGGGGGAAATGAGCAGTTCTTC.

CDR3 loop: CASQHLGNTIYF. CDR3 sequence (DNA): TGTGCCAGCCAACATCTCGGAAACACCATATATTTT. This chain connects TRBV19 to TRBJ1-3, with unresolved D. The CDR3 loop spans 12 amino acids. Per the germline V gene, CDR1 is LNHDA and CDR2 is SQIVND (reference sequence). V lost 9 bases to trimming and J lost 4 bases, with 10 bases between them. The full variable domain, completed using reference TRBV19 and TRBJ1-3, is DGGITQSPKYLFRKEGQNVTLSCEQNLNHDAMYWYRQDPGQGLRLIYYSQIVNDFQKGDIAEGYSVSREKKESFPLTVTSAQKNPTAFYLCASQHLGNTIYFGEGSWLTVV.

The gene calls are TRBV10-3 and TRBJ2-3; weak D call: TRBD2 (5 bases). Germline loops: CDR1 ENHRY, CDR2 SYGVKD. The CDR3 covers 16 residues. Trimming removed 3 bases at V and 0 bases at J, with 13 bases between. The CDR3 DNA sequence: TGTGCCATCAGTGATTTTGCGGGCCGAAGCACAGATACGCAGTATTTT. Translating gives CAISDFAGRSTDTQYF.

This chain joins TRBV25-1 and TRBJ2-2, with D possibly matching TRBD1 (5 bases). Germline CDR1 and CDR2: MGHDK and SYGVNS. Trimming took 5 bases from V and 5 from J, leaving 9 bases between them. The CDR3 sequence is 13 residues long. CDR3 coding DNA: TGTGCCAGCAGTTGGACACAGACCGGGGAGCTGTTTTTT. It codes for CASSWTQTGELFF.

V and J are TRBV29-1 and TRBJ1-2, with 9 nucleotides matching TRBD1. J lost 5 bases, V lost 1 base, and 8 bases had no gene match. The germline gives CDR1 SQVTM, CDR2 ANQGSEA. The CDR3 runs 15 residues. The chain's CDR3 is CSVEGTGQGPYGYTF. The CDR3, as DNA: TGCAGCGTTGAAGGGACGGGACAGGGCCCTTATGGCTACACCTTC.

This clone appeared a few times. The chain recombines TRBV5-1 with TRBJ2-3, with TRBD2 matching over 9 bases. Germline CDR1 reads SGHRS; CDR2 reads YFSETQ. The CDR3 is 17 residues long. V gave up 2 bases and J gave up 4 bases; unmatched junction bases: 11. CDR3 loop: CASSLDRGRARADTQYF. The CDR3 DNA is TGCGCCAGCAGCTTAGATCGCGGGAGGGCCCGGGCAGATACGCAGTATTTT.

This chain connects TRBV2 to TRBJ1-1; maybe TRBD1 (5 bases). Germline-derived CDR1 and CDR2 are SNHLY and FYNNEI. V was trimmed by 3 bases and J by 5 bases, leaving 16 bases between them. This CDR3 contains 15 residues. The CDR3 protein is CASSEILGGGTEAFF. CDR3 bases: TGTGCCAGCAGTGAGATTTTGGGGGGTGGAACTGAAGCTTTCTTT.

J is TRBJ1-1 and V is TRBV30, with D unclear. V lost 2 bases, J lost 5 bases, and 12 bases lay in between. CDR1 is GTSNPN and CDR2 is SVGIG in the germline V gene (reference sequence). The CDR3 has 13 residues. Here the CDR3 DNA reads TGTGCCTGGAGTCAAAGCTTGCGGACTGAAGCTTTCTTT. This codes for CAWSQSLRTEAFF.

This clone occurred a few times. The chain combines TRBV5-4 with TRBJ2-1, with D possibly being TRBD1 (6 bases). The CDR3 extends over 13 amino acids. The germline V and J ends were trimmed by 4 bases and 5 bases, with 10 bases remaining between them. The germline CDR1 and CDR2 sequences are SGHNT and YYREEE (reference sequence). The CDR3 bases are TGTGCCAGCAGCCTCGCAGGGGACAATGAGCAGTTCTTC. This codes for CASSLAGDNEQFF. The variable domain in full, completed from reference TRBV5-4 and TRBJ2-1, reads ETGVTQSPTHLIKTRGQQVTLRCSSQSGHNTVSWYQQALGQGPQFIFQYYREEENGRGNFPPRFSGLQFPNYSSELNVNALELDDSALYLCASSLAGDNEQFFGPGTRLTVL.

The chain joins TRBV14 to TRBJ1-3; 9 bases fit TRBD1. CDR1 and CDR2 from the germline V gene are SGHDN and FVKESK. J was trimmed by 1 base and V by 0 bases; bases with no gene match: 1. The CDR3 runs to 16 residues. The CDR3 DNA is TGTGCCAGCAGCCAAGAACAGGGGGCATCTGGAAACACCATATATTTT. This codes for CASSQEQGASGNTIYF.